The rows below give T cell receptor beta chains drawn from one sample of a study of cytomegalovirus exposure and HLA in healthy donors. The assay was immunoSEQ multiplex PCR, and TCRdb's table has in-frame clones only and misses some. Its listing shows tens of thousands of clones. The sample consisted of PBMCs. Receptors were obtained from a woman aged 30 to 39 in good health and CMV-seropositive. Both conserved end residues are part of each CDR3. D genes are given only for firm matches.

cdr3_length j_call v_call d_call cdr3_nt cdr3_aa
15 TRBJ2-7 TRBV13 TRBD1 TGTGCCAGCAGCTCGGGTTGGACAGGGGGCGGCGAGCAGTACTTC CASSSGWTGGGEQYF
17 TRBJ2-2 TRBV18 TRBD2 TGTGCCAGCTCACCACATGCACTAGCGGGGAACACCGGGGAGCTGTTTTTT CASSPHALAGNTGELFF
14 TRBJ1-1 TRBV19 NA TGTGCCAGTAGTATCCAGGGAGGTGGCACTGAAGCTTTCTTT CASSIQGGGTEAFF
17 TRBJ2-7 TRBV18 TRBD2 TGTGCCAGCTCATACGTTGGCGGGAGTGACCGCCTTAACGAGCAGTACTTC CASSYVGGSDRLNEQYF
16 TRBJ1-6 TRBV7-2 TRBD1 TGTGCCAGCAGCTCGACAGGGGGAATCTATAATTCACCCCTCCACTTT CASSSTGGIYNSPLHF
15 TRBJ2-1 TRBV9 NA TGTGCCAGCAGCGTATCAGGTCGTATTGGAAATGAGCAGTTCTTC CASSVSGRIGNEQFF
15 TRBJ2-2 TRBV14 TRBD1 TGTGCCAGCAGCCAGGGACAGTTTAACACCGGGGAGCTGTTTTTT CASSQGQFNTGELFF
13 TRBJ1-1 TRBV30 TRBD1 TGTGCCTGGAGTCTGGGACAGATCACTGAAGCTTTCTTT CAWSLGQITEAFF
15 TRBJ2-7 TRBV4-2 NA TGTGCCAGCAGCCAAGATTTGAGGTCTATCTACGAGCAGTACTTC CASSQDLRSIYEQYF
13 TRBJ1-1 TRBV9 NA TGTGCCAGCAGCGTACGGACAGACACTGAAGCTTTCTTT CASSVRTDTEAFF
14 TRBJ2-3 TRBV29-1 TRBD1 TGCAGCGCCCGGACAGGGGGAGGCACAGATACGCAGTATTTT CSARTGGGTDTQYF
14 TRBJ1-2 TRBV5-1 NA TGCGCCAGCAGCTTGGCGGCCGGGAATCATGGCTACACCTTC CASSLAAGNHGYTF
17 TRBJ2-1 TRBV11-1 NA TGTGCCAGCAGCCGAAAGCCCGCAGGGAAGGTCTACAATGAGCAGTTCTTC CASSRKPAGKVYNEQFF
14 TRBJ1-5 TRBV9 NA TGTGCCAGCAGCGTAGGGGCATTCAATCAGCCCCAGCATTTT CASSVGAFNQPQHF
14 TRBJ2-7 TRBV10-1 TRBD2 TGCGCCAGCAGTGAACTTAGCGGGATCGACGAGCAGTACTTC CASSELSGIDEQYF
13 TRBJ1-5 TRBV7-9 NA TGTGCCAGCAGCTTAGATGGGGGGCAGCCCCAGCATTTT CASSLDGGQPQHF
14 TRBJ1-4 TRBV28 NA TGTGCCAGCAGTTTATCGGACAGTAATGAAAAACTGTTTTTT CASSLSDSNEKLFF
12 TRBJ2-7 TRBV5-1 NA TGCGCCAGCAGATTGGACGGGTACGAGCAGTACTTC CASRLDGYEQYF
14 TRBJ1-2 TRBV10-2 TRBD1 TGCGCCAGCAGTGAGTCGGGGACAGGGAATGGCTACACCTTC CASSESGTGNGYTF
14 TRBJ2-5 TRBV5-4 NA TGTGCCAGCAGTTTGGCAAGGGGGCAAGAGACCCAGTACTTC CASSLARGQETQYF
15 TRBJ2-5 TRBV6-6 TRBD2 TGTGCCAGCAGTTATCAGGGAGGGGATCAAGAGACCCAGTACTTC CASSYQGGDQETQYF
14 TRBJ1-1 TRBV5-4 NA TGTGCCAGCAGCTTGACCCTCAGGGACACTGAAGCTTTCTTT CASSLTLRDTEAFF
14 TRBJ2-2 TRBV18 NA TGTGCCAGCTCACCACCGAGGGCCGTCGGGGAGCTGTTTTTT CASSPPRAVGELFF
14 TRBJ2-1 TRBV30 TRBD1 TGTGCCTGGACCCCGGACAGGGTCTACAATGAGCAGTTCTTC CAWTPDRVYNEQFF
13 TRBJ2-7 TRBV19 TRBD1 TGTGCCAGTAGCCGACAGGGGAAGAACGAGCAGTACTTC CASSRQGKNEQYF
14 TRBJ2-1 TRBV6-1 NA TGTGCCAGCAGCCGACAGGATGAATACAATGAGCAGTTCTTC CASSRQDEYNEQFF
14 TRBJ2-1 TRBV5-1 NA TGCGCCAGCAGCTTGGCCTCGCAGGGCAATGAGCAGTTCTTC CASSLASQGNEQFF
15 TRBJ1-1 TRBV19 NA TGTGCCAGTAGTAAGGCCCGAGGGGGGAACACTGAAGCTTTCTTT CASSKARGGNTEAFF
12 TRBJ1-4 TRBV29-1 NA TGCAGCGTTGGTGCAGGGGCTGAAAAACTGTTTTTT CSVGAGAEKLFF
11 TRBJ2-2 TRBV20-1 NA TGCAGTGCTAGAGATTTCAGGGAGCTGTTTTTT CSARDFRELFF
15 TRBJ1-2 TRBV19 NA TGTGCCAGTAATCGACAGGACCCGGCTAACTATGGCTACACCTTC CASNRQDPANYGYTF
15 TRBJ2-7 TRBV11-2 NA TGTGCCAGCAGCTTCTCCCGGGACTCCTTCTACGAGCAGTACTTC CASSFSRDSFYEQYF
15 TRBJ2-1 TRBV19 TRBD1 TGTGCCAGTAGTATGGGACAGGGGGTGTACAATGAGCAGTTCTTC CASSMGQGVYNEQFF
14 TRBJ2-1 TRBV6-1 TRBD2 TGTGCCAGCAGTACCTTTGGGGGGGGGAATGAGCAGTTCTTC CASSTFGGGNEQFF
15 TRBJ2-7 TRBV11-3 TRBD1 TGTGCCAGCAGCTACGGACAGGGAAACACCTACGAGCAGTACTTC CASSYGQGNTYEQYF
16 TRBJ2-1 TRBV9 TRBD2 TGTGCCAGCAGCCCAGGGGGTAGCGGGAGTGCGGGTGAGCAGTTCTTC CASSPGGSGSAGEQFF
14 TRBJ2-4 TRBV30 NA TGTGCCTGGATGAGGCGGGGTACCAAAAACATTCAGTACTTC CAWMRRGTKNIQYF
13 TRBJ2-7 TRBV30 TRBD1 TGTGCCTGGAGTTTTGGACAGGACTACGAGCAGTACTTC CAWSFGQDYEQYF
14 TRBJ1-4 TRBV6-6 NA TGTGCCAGCAGTTACCGAGACAATAATGAAAAACTGTTTTTT CASSYRDNNEKLFF
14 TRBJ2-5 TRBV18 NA TGTGCCAGCTCACCACTCGGAGCCCCAGAGACCCAGTACTTC CASSPLGAPETQYF
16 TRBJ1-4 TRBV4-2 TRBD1 TGTGCCAGCAGCCAAGATGGCCCAGGGGGTAATGAAAAACTGTTTTTT CASSQDGPGGNEKLFF
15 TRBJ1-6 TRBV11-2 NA TGTGCCAGCAGCTCAACGGGACAAAATAATTCACCCCTCCACTTT CASSSTGQNNSPLHF
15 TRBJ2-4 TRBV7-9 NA TGTGCCAGCAGCTTATTAGGGGGAGCGGAAAACATTCAGTACTTC CASSLLGGAENIQYF
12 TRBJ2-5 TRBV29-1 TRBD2 TGCAGCGCGACCGGGGGGCAAGAGACCCAGTACTTC CSATGGQETQYF
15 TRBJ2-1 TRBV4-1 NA TGCGCCAGCAGCCTTACTAGCGAGGGGGACAATGAGCAGTTCTTC CASSLTSEGDNEQFF
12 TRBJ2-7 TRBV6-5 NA TGTGCCAGCTTTTCGGTTACCTACGAGCAGTACTTC CASFSVTYEQYF
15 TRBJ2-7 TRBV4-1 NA TGCGCCAGCAGCCAAGAAATTGGGGACATCTACGAGCAGTACTTC CASSQEIGDIYEQYF
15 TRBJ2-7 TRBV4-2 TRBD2 TGTGCCAGCAGCCAAGATGGGACTAGCGGCAACGAGCAGTACTTC CASSQDGTSGNEQYF
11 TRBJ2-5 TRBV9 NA TGTGCCAGAAGCGGAATAGGGGGCCAGTACTTC CARSGIGGQYF
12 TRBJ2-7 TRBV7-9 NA TGTGCCAGCAGCAGAGGAGGGGCCGAGCAGTACTTC CASSRGGAEQYF
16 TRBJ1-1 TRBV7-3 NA TGTGCCAGCAGCTTAGGATACTCAGGGATGAACACTGAAGCTTTCTTT CASSLGYSGMNTEAFF
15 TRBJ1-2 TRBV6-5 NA TGTGCCAGCAGTTCCCGGGGGTTTTCTAACTATGGCTACACCTTC CASSSRGFSNYGYTF